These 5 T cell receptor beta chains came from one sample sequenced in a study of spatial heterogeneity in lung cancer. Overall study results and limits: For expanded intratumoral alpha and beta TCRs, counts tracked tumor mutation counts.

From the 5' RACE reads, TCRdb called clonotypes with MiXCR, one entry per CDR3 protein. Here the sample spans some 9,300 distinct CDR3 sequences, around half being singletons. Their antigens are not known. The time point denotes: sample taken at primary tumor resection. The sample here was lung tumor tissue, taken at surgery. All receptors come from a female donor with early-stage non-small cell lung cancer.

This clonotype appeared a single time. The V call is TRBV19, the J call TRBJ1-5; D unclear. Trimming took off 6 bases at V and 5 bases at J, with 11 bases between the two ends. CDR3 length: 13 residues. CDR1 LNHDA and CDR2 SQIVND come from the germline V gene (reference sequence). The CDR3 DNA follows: TGTGCCAGTAGGGCGGAAAGCCATCAGCCCCAGCATTTT. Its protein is CASRAESHQPQHF. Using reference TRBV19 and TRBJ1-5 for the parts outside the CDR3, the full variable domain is DGGITQSPKYLFRKEGQNVTLSCEQNLNHDAMYWYRQDPGQGLRLIYYSQIVNDFQKGDIAEGYSVSREKKESFPLTVTSAQKNPTAFYLCASRAESHQPQHFGDGTRLSIL.

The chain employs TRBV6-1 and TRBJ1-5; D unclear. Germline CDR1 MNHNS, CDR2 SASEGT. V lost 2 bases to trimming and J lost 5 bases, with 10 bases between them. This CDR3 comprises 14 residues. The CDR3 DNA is TGTGCCAGCAGTGAACCCGGGAGAGATCAGCCCCAGCATTTT. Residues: CASSEPGRDQPQHF.

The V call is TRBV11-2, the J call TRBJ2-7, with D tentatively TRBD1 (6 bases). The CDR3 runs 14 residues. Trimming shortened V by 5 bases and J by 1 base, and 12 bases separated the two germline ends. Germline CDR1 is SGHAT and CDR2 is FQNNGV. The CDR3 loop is CASSEDSSSYEQYF. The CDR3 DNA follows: TGTGCCAGCAGCGAGGACAGTTCTTCCTACGAGCAGTACTTC.

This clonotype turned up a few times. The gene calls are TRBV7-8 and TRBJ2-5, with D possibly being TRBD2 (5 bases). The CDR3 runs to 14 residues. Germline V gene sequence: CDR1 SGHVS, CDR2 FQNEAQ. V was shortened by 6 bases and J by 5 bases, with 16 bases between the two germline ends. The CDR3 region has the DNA TGTGCCAGCAGGGGAGAGGGTAGCATCGAGACCCAGTACTTC. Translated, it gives CASRGEGSIETQYF. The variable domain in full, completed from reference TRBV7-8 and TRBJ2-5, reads GAGVSQSPRYKVAKRGQDVALRCDPISGHVSLFWYQQALGQGPEFLTYFQNEAQLDKSGLPSDRFFAERPEGSVSTLKIQRTQQEDSAVYLCASRGEGSIETQYFGPGTRLLVL.

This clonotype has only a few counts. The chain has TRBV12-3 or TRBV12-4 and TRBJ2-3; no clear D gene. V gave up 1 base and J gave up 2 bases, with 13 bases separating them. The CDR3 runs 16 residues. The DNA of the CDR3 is TGTGCCAGCAGTTTAGGAGTAGCAGAAGTCACAGATACGCAGTATTTT. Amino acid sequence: CASSLGVAEVTDTQYF.